This T cell receptor (beta chain) was captured in a study of blood T cell repertoires in COVID-19. With respect to this clone: One end of the junction is discordant with germline, which a read error may explain.

Using immunoSEQ multiplex PCR, the repertoire was profiled, and TCRdb retains in-frame clones only, with some absent. The data contain roughly 100,000 clones, over 65% of them singletons. The germline gives CDR1 SGHNT, CDR2 YYREEE (reference sequence). CDR3 length: 14 residues. Sequencing was performed on peripheral blood. The clonotype was recovered from a man in his sixties with acute or convalescent COVID-19. The rearrangement uses TRBV5-4 and TRBJ1-1; D may be TRBD1 (6 bases). CDR3 in amino acids: CASTLGGMNTEAFF. In DNA form, the CDR3 reads TGTGCCAGCACCTTGGGGGGCATGAACACTGAAGCTTTCTTT.